A single sample is the source of the 21 T cell receptor beta chains below, sequenced in a study of human T cells and chemical hapten exposure. Time point here: pre-sensitization, week 0. Indicated treatment: therapeutic diphenylcyclopropenone sensitization with weekly scalp DPC. TCRdb reanalysed the RACE reads using MiXCR and keeps one entry per CDR3 protein. The repertoire has 150,000 to 200,000 distinct CDR3 sequences, approximately 31% of them found once; the top ten carry less than 3.5%. The sample here was whole blood, taken in connection with sensitization to the hapten diphenylcyclopropenone (DPC). The receptors originated from a woman younger than 45 with alopecia areata. Some clones in this sample may be carry-over from other donors' samples.

This clonotype has more than one count but fewer than ten. The chain couples TRBV4-3 to TRBJ2-2; D is unclear. Trimming removed 3 bases at V and 6 bases at J, with 5 bases between. There are 12 residues in the CDR3. The germline gives CDR1 LGHNA, CDR2 YSLEER. DNA of the CDR3: TGCGCCAGCAGCCACGGTCCCGGGGAGCTGTTTTTT. Residues: CASSHGPGELFF.

The gene calls are TRBV18 and TRBJ1-1; 9 nucleotides line up with TRBD1. The V gene's germline CDR1 is KGHSH and CDR2 LQKENI. This CDR3 spans 15 amino acids. The junction had 5 bases not matched to a gene; V was cut back by 2 bases and J by 4 bases. In DNA, the CDR3 is TGTGCCAGCTCACCATCCGGGACAGGGCGCACTGAAGCTTTCTTT. It yields the protein CASSPSGTGRTEAFF.

This clonotype turned up a few times. This sequence joins TRBV20-1 and TRBJ1-2; 7 nucleotides line up with TRBD1. CDR3 size: 12 residues. The germline gives CDR1 DFQATT, CDR2 SNEGSKA (reference sequence). V lost 6 bases, J lost 3 bases, and 4 bases stayed unmatched. The CDR3 loop reads CSARDRHYGYTF. The CDR3 DNA follows: TGCAGTGCCCGGGACAGACACTATGGCTACACCTTC.

In its sample, this clonotype was seen a few times. The chain is built from TRBV12-3 or TRBV12-4 and TRBJ1-5; D is undetermined. The CDR3 runs to 15 residues. V lost 7 bases and J 4 bases, leaving 17 bases between the germline ends. CDR3: CASTSGRGLNQPQHF. CDR3 DNA sequence: TGTGCCAGCACCTCTGGGAGAGGGTTAAATCAGCCCCAGCATTTT.

This chain links TRBV6-1 with TRBJ2-1, with D possibly called TRBD1 or TRBD2 (5 bases each). CDR3 size: 14 residues. Germline lookup yields CDR1 MNHNS and CDR2 SASEGT. The ends were cut back, 5 bases at V and 5 bases at J, with 13 bases in the middle. CDR3 in amino acids: CASSNRDRDNEQFF. The CDR3 DNA sequence: TGTGCCAGCAGTAACCGGGACCGAGACAATGAGCAGTTCTTC.

V gene TRBV12-3 or TRBV12-4 combines with J gene TRBJ2-7; 7 nucleotides match TRBD1. Trimming at V came to 6 bases and at J to 2 bases, leaving 10 bases not matched to a gene. This CDR3 comprises 15 residues. The CDR3 region is CASSHGQAPTYEQYF. In DNA, the CDR3 is TGTGCCAGCAGCCATGGACAGGCCCCAACCTACGAGCAGTACTTC.

The rearrangement links TRBV28 to TRBJ2-5; TRBD1 agrees at 7 bases. Germline CDR1 MDHEN, CDR2 SYDVKM. This CDR3 region has 14 residues. V shed 6 bases and J 2 bases; nucleotides not matched to a gene: 6. This CDR3 is CASRNLGQQETQYF. The CDR3 DNA sequence: TGTGCCAGCAGGAACCTGGGACAGCAAGAGACCCAGTACTTC.

This clonotype was seen a handful of times. J is TRBJ1-2 and V is TRBV27; D may be TRBD1 (5 bases). The V gene's germline CDR1 is MNHEY and CDR2 SMNVEV (reference sequence). CDR3 length equals 15 residues. The CDR3 loop is CAPPPGQRINYGYTF. As DNA, the CDR3 is TGTGCGCCCCCACCGGGGCAGCGAATTAACTATGGCTACACCTTC.

This clonotype has just one count. In DNA, the CDR3 is TGCAGTGCTAGAGGTTTAGGGGATGAAGGCTACACCTTC. It specifies CSARGLGDEGYTF. The chain has TRBV20-1 and TRBJ1-2; a weak D match, TRBD1 (5 bases). CDR1 and CDR2 (germline): DFQATT, SNEGSKA (reference sequence). The CDR3 extends over 13 amino acids. With 1 base removed from V and 8 bases from J, the gap between germline ends came to 14 bases.

The rearrangement links TRBV9 to TRBJ2-2, with TRBD1 matching over 10 bases. Germline V lookup: CDR1 SGDLS, CDR2 YYNGEE. The CDR3 sequence is 16 residues long. Unmatched junction bases numbered 8, after V lost 3 bases and J lost 6 bases. The chain's CDR3 is CASSGVPGQGSGELFF. The CDR3 nucleotides are TGTGCCAGCAGCGGGGTCCCGGGACAGGGGTCCGGGGAGCTGTTTTTT.

The rearrangement uses TRBV9 and TRBJ1-3; 8 bases are a match to TRBD1. From germline, CDR1 is SGDLS and CDR2 YYNGEE. The CDR3 loop spans 15 amino acids. V trimming: 4 bases; J trimming: 4 bases; junction bases outside the gene matches: 7. CDR3: CASSPARGRGNTIYF. The CDR3 bases are TGTGCCAGCAGCCCAGCCAGGGGGCGAGGAAACACCATATATTTT.

V is TRBV28 and J is TRBJ1-2, with TRBD1 matching over 7 bases. The CDR3 is 17 residues long. Germline CDR1 and CDR2: MDHEN and SYDVKM. V trimming: 1 base; J trimming: 4 bases; junction bases outside the gene matches: 12. CDR3: CASSLSPIGQAIYGYTF. The DNA for the CDR3 is TGTGCCAGCAGTTTATCCCCTATAGGACAGGCTATCTATGGCTACACCTTC.

This clonotype has only one observation. The CDR3 DNA follows: TGTGCCAGCAGTCCGGACAGGGCCCAAGGCTACACCTTC. Protein product: CASSPDRAQGYTF. J is TRBJ1-2 and V is TRBV28; 8 nucleotides line up with TRBD1. Germline V lookup: CDR1 MDHEN, CDR2 SYDVKM. Trimming removed 5 bases from V and 8 bases from J; junction bases left unmatched: 7. This CDR3 spans 13 amino acids.

In this sample, this clonotype turned up a few times. The chain couples TRBV29-1 to TRBJ1-1; D gene uncertain. From germline, CDR1 is SQVTM and CDR2 ANQGSEA. The CDR3 spans 13 residues. Trimming left V 8 bases short and J 4 bases short, with 17 bases between. The CDR3 loop reads CSHREGFSTEAFF. For the CDR3, the DNA is TGCAGCCATAGGGAAGGCTTCTCCACTGAAGCTTTCTTT.

The chain is built from TRBV7-9 and TRBJ1-1; D is possibly TRBD1 (5 bases). Germline V gene data show CDR1 as SEHNR and CDR2 as FQNEAQ (reference sequence). This CDR3 spans 14 amino acids. The germline V and J ends were trimmed by 6 bases and 3 bases, with 14 bases remaining between them. CDR3 in DNA: TGTGCCAGCAGAAGGAGGGGCGAGGACACTGAAGCTTTCTTT. It translates to CASRRRGEDTEAFF. Full variable domain (outside the CDR3, taken from reference TRBV7-9 and TRBJ1-1): DTGVSQNPRHKITKRGQNVTFRCDPISEHNRLYWYRQTLGQGPEFLTYFQNEAQLEKSRLLSDRFSAERPKGSFSTLEIQRTEQGDSAMYLCASRRRGEDTEAFFGQGTRLTVV.

The DNA of the CDR3 is TGTGCCAGCAGCCGCTCCGGGCCAGGAAATTCACCCCTCCACTTT. This gives the protein CASSRSGPGNSPLHF. J is TRBJ1-6 and V is TRBV6-5; D remains unclear. The CDR3 is 15 amino acids. Germline V CDR1 and CDR2: MNHEY, SVGAGI. The V and J ends lost 6 bases and 7 bases respectively, with 16 bases between them.

This clonotype has just a few counts. This chain links TRBV29-1 with TRBJ2-5, with 7 bases that match TRBD2. The junction had 9 bases not matched to a gene; V was cut back by 4 bases and J by 4 bases. The CDR3 is 14 residues long. Germline loops: CDR1 SQVTM, CDR2 ANQGSEA. As DNA, the CDR3 is TGCAGCGTTGCTCCCGGGGGAGGGAGAGAGACCCAGTACTTC. Translated: CSVAPGGGRETQYF.

This sequence joins TRBV29-1 and TRBJ1-1; D unresolved. Trimming removed 1 base at V and 5 bases at J, with 14 bases between. CDR3 size: 14 residues. Looked up from germline, CDR1 is SQVTM and CDR2 is ANQGSEA. Here the CDR3 DNA reads TGCAGCGTTGAAGTCCCCCAAGGAAGGACTGAAGCTTTCTTT. This gives the protein CSVEVPQGRTEAFF.

This clonotype occurred many times. The chain is built from TRBV6-2 or TRBV6-3 and TRBJ2-1; D not certain. The CDR3 has 13 amino acids. Germline CDR1 is MNHEY and CDR2 is SVGEGT. Trimming took 6 bases from V and 0 from J, leaving 6 bases between them. The CDR3 DNA follows: TGTGCCAGCAGCTCGAGCTCCTACAATGAGCAGTTCTTC. Translated, it gives CASSSSSYNEQFF.

The chain is built from TRBV10-2 and TRBJ1-1, with D possibly matching TRBD1 (5 bases). The length of the CDR3 is 14 residues. The germline V and J ends were trimmed by 5 bases and 1 base, with 11 bases remaining between them. CDR1 is WSHSY, CDR2 SAAADI, per germline. The CDR3 DNA reads as TGCGCCAGCAGTAAGACAGATACGAACACTGAAGCTTTCTTT. This codes for CASSKTDTNTEAFF.

In this sample, this clonotype turned up a few times. The genes are TRBV14 and TRBJ1-1; no clear D gene. CDR3 length: 8 residues. CDR1 is SGHDN, CDR2 FVKESK, per germline. Trimming stripped 1 base from V and 12 bases from J, with 0 bases between. The CDR3 loop reads CASSQAFF. The CDR3 nucleotides read TGTGCCAGCAGCCAAGCTTTCTTT.